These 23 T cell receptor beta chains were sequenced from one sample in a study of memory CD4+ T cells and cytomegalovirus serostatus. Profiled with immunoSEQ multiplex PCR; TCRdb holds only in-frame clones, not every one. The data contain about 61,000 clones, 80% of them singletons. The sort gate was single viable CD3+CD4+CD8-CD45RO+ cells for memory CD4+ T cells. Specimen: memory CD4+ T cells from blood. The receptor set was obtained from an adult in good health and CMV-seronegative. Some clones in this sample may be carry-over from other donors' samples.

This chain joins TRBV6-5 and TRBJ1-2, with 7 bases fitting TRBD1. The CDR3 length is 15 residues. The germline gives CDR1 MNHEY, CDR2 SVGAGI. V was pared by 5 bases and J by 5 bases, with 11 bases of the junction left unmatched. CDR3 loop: CASSPMGTAPYGYTF. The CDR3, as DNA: TGTGCCAGCAGTCCCATGGGGACAGCCCCTTATGGCTACACCTTC.

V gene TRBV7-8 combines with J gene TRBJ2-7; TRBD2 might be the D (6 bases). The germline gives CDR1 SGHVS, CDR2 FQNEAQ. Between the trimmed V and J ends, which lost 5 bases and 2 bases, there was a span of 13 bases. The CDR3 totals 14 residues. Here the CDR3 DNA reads TGTGCCAGCAGCCCCGGGACTGCTACCTACGAGCAGTACTTC. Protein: CASSPGTATYEQYF. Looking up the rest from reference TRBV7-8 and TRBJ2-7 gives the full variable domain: GAGVSQSPRYKVAKRGQDVALRCDPISGHVSLFWYQQALGQGPEFLTYFQNEAQLDKSGLPSDRFFAERPEGSVSTLKIQRTQQEDSAVYLCASSPGTATYEQYFGPGTRLTVT.

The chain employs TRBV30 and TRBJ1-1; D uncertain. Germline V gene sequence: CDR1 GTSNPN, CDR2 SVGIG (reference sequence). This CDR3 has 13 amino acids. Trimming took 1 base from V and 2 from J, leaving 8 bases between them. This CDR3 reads CAWSGNSNTEAFF. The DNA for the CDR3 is TGTGCCTGGAGTGGAAATAGTAACACTGAAGCTTTCTTT.

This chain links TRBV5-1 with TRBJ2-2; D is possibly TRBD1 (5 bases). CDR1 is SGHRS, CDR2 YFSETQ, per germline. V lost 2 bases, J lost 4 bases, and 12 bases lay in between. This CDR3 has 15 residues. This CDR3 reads CASSLGVLGTGELFF. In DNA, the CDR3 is TGCGCCAGCAGCTTAGGGGTCCTAGGCACCGGGGAGCTGTTTTTT.

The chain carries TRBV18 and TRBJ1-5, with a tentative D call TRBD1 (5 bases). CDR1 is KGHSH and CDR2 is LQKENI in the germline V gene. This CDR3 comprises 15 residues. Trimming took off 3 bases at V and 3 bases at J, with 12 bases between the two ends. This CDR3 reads CASSPAGSLNQPQHF. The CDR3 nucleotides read TGTGCCAGCTCACCGGCAGGGAGTCTCAATCAGCCCCAGCATTTT.

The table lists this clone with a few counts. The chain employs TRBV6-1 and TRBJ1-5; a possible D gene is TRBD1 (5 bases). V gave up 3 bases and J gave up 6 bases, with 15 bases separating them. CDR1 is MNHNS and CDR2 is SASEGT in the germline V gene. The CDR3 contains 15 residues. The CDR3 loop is CASSDGQGGIQPQHF. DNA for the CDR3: TGTGCCAGCAGTGACGGGCAGGGAGGAATTCAGCCCCAGCATTTT.

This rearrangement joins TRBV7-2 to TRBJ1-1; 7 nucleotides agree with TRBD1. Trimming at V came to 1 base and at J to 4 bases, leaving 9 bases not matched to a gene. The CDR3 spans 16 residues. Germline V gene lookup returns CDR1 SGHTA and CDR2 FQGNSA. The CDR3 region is CASSLVPQGYGTEAFF. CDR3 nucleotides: TGTGCCAGCAGCTTAGTACCACAGGGGTACGGCACTGAAGCTTTCTTT.

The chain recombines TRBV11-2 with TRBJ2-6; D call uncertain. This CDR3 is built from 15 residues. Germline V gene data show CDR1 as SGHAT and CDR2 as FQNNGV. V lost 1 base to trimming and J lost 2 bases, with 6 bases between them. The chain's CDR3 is CASSLANTGANVLTF. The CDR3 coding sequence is TGTGCCAGCAGCTTAGCCAACACTGGGGCCAACGTCCTGACTTTC.

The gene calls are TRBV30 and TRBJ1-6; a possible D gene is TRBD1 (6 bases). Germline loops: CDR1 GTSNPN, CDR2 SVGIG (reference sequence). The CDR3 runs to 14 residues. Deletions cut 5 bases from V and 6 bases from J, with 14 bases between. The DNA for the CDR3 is TGTGCCTGGGACACAGGGTTCGGTAATTCACCCCTCCACTTT. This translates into CAWDTGFGNSPLHF.

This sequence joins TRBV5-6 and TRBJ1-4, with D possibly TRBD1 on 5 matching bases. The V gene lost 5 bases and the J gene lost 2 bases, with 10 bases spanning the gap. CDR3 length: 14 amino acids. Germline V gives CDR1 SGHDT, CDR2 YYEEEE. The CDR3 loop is CASRSRGTNEKLFF. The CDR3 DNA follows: TGTGCCAGCAGGTCGCGGGGGACTAATGAAAAACTGTTTTTT.

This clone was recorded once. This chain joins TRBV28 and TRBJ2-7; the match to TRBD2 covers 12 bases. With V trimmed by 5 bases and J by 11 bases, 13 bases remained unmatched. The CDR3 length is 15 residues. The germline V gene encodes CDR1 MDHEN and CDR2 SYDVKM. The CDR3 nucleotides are TGTGCCAGCAGTACAACGACTAGCGGGAGAACGTGGGAGTACTTC. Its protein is CASSTTTSGRTWEYF.

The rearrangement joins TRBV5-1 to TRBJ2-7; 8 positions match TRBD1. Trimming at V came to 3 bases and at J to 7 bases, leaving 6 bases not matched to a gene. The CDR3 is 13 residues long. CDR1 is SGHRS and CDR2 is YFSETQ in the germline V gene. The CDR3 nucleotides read TGCGCCAGCAGCTCCGACAGGGGTGGGGAGCAGTACTTC. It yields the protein CASSSDRGGEQYF.

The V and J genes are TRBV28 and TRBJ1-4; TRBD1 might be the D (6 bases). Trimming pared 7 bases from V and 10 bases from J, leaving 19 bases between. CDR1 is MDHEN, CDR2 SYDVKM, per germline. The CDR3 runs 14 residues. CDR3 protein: CASTEGQIRGKLFF. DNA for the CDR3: TGTGCCAGCACCGAAGGACAGATACGCGGAAAACTGTTTTTT.

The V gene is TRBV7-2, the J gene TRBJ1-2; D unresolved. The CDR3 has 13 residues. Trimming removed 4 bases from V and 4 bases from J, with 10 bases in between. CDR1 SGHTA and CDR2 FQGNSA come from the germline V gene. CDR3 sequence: CASSSPLIYGYTF. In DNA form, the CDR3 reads TGTGCCAGCAGCTCCCCTCTCATCTATGGCTACACCTTC.

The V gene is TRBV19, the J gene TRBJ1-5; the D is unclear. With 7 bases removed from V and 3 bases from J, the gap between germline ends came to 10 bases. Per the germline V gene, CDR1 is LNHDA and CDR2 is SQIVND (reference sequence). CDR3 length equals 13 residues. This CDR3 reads CASTNVINQPQHF. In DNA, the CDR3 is TGTGCCAGTACAAACGTGATCAATCAGCCCCAGCATTTT.

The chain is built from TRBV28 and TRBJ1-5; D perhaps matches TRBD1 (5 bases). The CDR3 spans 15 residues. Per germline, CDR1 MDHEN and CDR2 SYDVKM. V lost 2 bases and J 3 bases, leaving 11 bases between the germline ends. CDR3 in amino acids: CASSLGGSHNQPQHF. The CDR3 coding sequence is TGTGCCAGCAGTTTAGGGGGTTCACACAATCAGCCCCAGCATTTT.

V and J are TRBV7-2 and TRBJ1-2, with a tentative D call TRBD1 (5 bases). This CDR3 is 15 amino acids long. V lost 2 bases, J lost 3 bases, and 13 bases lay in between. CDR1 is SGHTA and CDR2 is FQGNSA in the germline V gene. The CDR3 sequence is CASSLSSGAHYGYTF. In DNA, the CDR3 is TGTGCCAGCAGCTTAAGTTCCGGGGCGCACTATGGCTACACCTTC. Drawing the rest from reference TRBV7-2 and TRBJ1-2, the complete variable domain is GAGVSQSPSNKVTEKGKDVELRCDPISGHTALYWYRQSLGQGLEFLIYFQGNSAPDKSGLPSDRFSAERTGGSVSTLTIQRTQQEDSAVYLCASSLSSGAHYGYTFGSGTRLTVV.

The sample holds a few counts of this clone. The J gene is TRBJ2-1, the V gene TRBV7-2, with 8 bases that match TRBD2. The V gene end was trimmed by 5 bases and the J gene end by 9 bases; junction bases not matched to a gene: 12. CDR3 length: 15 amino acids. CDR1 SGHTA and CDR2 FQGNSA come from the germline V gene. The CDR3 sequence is CASSLLGAGAAEQFF. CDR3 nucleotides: TGTGCCAGCAGCCTCCTGGGAGCGGGAGCAGCTGAGCAGTTCTTC.

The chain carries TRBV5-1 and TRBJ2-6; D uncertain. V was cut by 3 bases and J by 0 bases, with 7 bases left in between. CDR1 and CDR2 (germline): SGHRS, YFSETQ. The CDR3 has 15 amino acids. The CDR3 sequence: CASSSRRSGANVLTF. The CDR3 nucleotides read TGCGCCAGCAGCTCTCGGCGCTCTGGGGCCAACGTCCTGACTTTC.

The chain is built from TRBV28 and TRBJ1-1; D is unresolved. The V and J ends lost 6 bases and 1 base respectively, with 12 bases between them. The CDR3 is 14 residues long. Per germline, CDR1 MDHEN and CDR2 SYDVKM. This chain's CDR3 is CASRVDQENTEAFF. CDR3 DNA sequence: TGTGCCAGCAGAGTCGATCAGGAGAACACTGAAGCTTTCTTT.

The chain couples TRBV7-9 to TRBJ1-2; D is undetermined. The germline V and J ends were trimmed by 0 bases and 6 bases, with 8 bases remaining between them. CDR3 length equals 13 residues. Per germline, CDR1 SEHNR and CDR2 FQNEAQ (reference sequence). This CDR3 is CASSLAGLDGYTF. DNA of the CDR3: TGTGCCAGCAGCTTAGCCGGCTTGGATGGCTACACCTTC.

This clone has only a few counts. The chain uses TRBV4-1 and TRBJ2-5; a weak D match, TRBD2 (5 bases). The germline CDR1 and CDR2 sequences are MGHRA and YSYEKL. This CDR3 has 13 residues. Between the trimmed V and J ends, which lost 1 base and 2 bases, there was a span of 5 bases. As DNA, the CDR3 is TGCGCCAGCAGCCAAGGGACTCAAGAGACCCAGTACTTC. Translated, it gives CASSQGTQETQYF.

CDR3 DNA: TGCGCCAGCAGCCCACGGGTCGTCTCCTACAATGAGCAGTTCTTC. Translation gives CASSPRVVSYNEQFF. The chain has TRBV5-1 and TRBJ2-1; D call uncertain. This CDR3 has 15 residues. Germline V CDR1 and CDR2: SGHRS, YFSETQ. With 4 bases removed from V and 0 bases from J, the gap between germline ends came to 11 bases.